A single sample is the source of the 21 T cell receptor beta chains below, sequenced in a study of T cells after yellow fever vaccination. TCRdb passed the 5' RACE reads through MiXCR, listing each CDR3 protein once. The table has some 110,000 distinct CDR3 sequences, about 7.8% seen once. This material consisted of CD4+ T cells sorted from PBMCs, taken approximately 47 days after the first yellow fever vaccination. These receptors were taken from a man aged 18 to 35 who received the YFV17D yellow fever vaccine.

Worth noting for this clonotype: Since a much larger clone is just one base distant, this may be a read error. V and J are TRBV7-2 and TRBJ1-2; possibly TRBD1 for D (5 bases). The CDR3 extends over 12 amino acids. Germline V CDR1 and CDR2: SGHTA, FQGNSA. V was clipped by 3 bases and J by 8 bases, with 10 bases between them. CDR3 amino acids: CTSSLYGDGYTF. CDR3 sequence (DNA): TGTACCAGCAGCTTGTACGGGGACGGCTACACCTTC.

This clonotype occurred many times. The gene calls are TRBV10-3 and TRBJ2-1, with D perhaps given as TRBD1 or TRBD2 (5 bases each). Trimming took 9 bases from V and 6 from J, leaving 18 bases between them. The CDR3 is 14 residues long. The germline V gene encodes CDR1 ENHRY and CDR2 SYGVKD. CDR3 loop: CAIAPGPHFNEQFF. The CDR3 nucleotides read TGTGCCATAGCCCCGGGACCTCACTTCAATGAGCAGTTCTTC.

This clonotype was recorded a few times. At one of its ends the junction is not consistent with the germline gene, which may arise from a read error. This rearrangement joins TRBV6-2 or TRBV6-3 to TRBJ1-2; D is unclear. Germline CDR1 and CDR2: MNHEY and SVGEGT. The CDR3 has 11 residues. Written as DNA, the CDR3 is TGTGCCAGCAGTTACGGTATAGGAGAAAGCTTC. This sequence encodes CASSYGIGESF.

This clonotype was counted ten times or more. The chain is built from TRBV5-6 and TRBJ2-2, with D maybe TRBD1 (6 bases). The V and J ends lost 3 bases and 6 bases respectively, with 15 bases between them. The germline CDR1 and CDR2 sequences are SGHDT and YYEEEE. CDR3 size: 15 residues. CDR3 in DNA: TGTGCCAGCAGCTCAGAGAAACAGGGCGCCGGGGAGCTGTTTTTT. This translates into CASSSEKQGAGELFF.

This clonotype was counted ten times or more. As DNA, the CDR3 is TGTGCCAGCAGCCAAGAGCAGCGGGGGACCTACGAGCAGTACTTC. Translating it yields CASSQEQRGTYEQYF. The V gene is TRBV3-1, the J gene TRBJ2-7, with 8 bases aligning to TRBD2. Trimming took 0 bases from V and 2 from J; bases not matched to a gene: 3. Germline V gene sequence: CDR1 LGHDT, CDR2 YNNKEL (reference sequence). The CDR3 is 15 amino acids.

A word on this clonotype: A much larger clone sits a single nucleotide away, making a read error possible. This chain joins TRBV10-3 and TRBJ1-5; D possibly corresponds to TRBD1 (5 bases). Germline V gene data show CDR1 as ENHRY and CDR2 as SYGVKD. This CDR3 has 16 amino acids. The CDR3 DNA is TGTGCCTTCAGTGAGACCCAGGGAGGAGGCAATCAGCCCCAGCATTTT. Amino acids: CAFSETQGGGNQPQHF.

CDR3: CASSRLEVAPYNEQFF. Written as DNA, the CDR3 is TGTGCCAGCAGTCGTTTGGAGGTCGCGCCCTACAATGAGCAGTTCTTC. This sequence joins TRBV12-3 or TRBV12-4 and TRBJ2-1; a possible D gene is TRBD2 (5 bases). Trimming took 5 bases from V and 2 from J, leaving 16 bases between them. This CDR3 contains 16 residues.

The rearrangement uses TRBV7-9 and TRBJ1-1; D uncertain. Between the trimmed V and J ends, which lost 7 bases and 0 bases, there was a span of 6 bases. This CDR3 spans 12 amino acids. Germline CDR1 and CDR2: SEHNR and FQNEAQ (reference sequence). CDR3 loop: CASNRMNTEAFF. Written as DNA, the CDR3 is TGTGCCAGCAATCGCATGAACACTGAAGCTTTCTTT.

This clonotype was seen at least ten times. The chain uses TRBV10-3 and TRBJ1-5; weak D call: TRBD1 (6 bases). Germline CDR1 ENHRY, CDR2 SYGVKD. The CDR3 has 14 amino acids. V lost 6 bases and J 2 bases, leaving 11 bases between the germline ends. CDR3 DNA sequence: TGTGCCATCAGAAGGGGGGGTGGCAATCAGCCCCAGCATTTT. Protein: CAIRRGGGNQPQHF.

This clonotype was detected many times. This chain connects TRBV4-1 to TRBJ1-1; TRBD1 agrees at 7 bases. The CDR3 covers 15 residues. Unmatched junction bases numbered 4, after V lost 0 bases and J lost 3 bases. Germline loops: CDR1 MGHRA, CDR2 YSYEKL. As DNA, the CDR3 is TGCGCCAGCAGCCAAGAGGTCACAGGGGACACTGAAGCTTTCTTT. It encodes CASSQEVTGDTEAFF.

This clonotype was seen at least ten times. V usage is TRBV7-9 and J usage is TRBJ1-1; possible D gene TRBD1, 6 bases. Germline CDR1 reads SEHNR; CDR2 reads FQNEAQ (reference sequence). Deletions cut 6 bases from V and 5 bases from J, with 19 bases between. The CDR3 consists of 15 residues. CDR3 sequence reads: CASRPKDRLGTEAFF. The CDR3 DNA reads as TGTGCCAGCAGGCCTAAGGACAGACTTGGGACTGAAGCTTTCTTT.

This clonotype appeared many times. The chain recombines TRBV5-1 with TRBJ2-1; D gene unclear. CDR3 length: 15 residues. Germline CDR1 reads SGHRS; CDR2 reads YFSETQ. The V end was cut by 0 bases, the J end by 4 bases, with 11 bases between. The CDR3 spells CASSLGGPIYNEQFF. CDR3 sequence (DNA): TGCGCCAGCAGCTTGGGTGGGCCTATATACAATGAGCAGTTCTTC.

This clonotype was recorded many times. V usage is TRBV2 and J usage is TRBJ2-5, with 8 bases lining up with TRBD2. This CDR3 has 14 amino acids. The germline gives CDR1 SNHLY, CDR2 FYNNEI. J lost 4 bases, V lost 6 bases, and 7 bases had no gene match. The CDR3 DNA reads TGTGCCAGCAGCCCCGGACTAGCAGGAGAGACCCAGTACTTC. Protein: CASSPGLAGETQYF.

This clonotype was counted ten times or more. The V call is TRBV6-5, the J call TRBJ1-1; perhaps TRBD1 as D (5 bases). CDR3 length: 19 residues. Germline-derived CDR1 and CDR2 are MNHEY and SVGAGI. Deletions cut 2 bases from V and 3 bases from J, with 25 bases between. CDR3 sequence: CASSYANKPRQRPYTEAFF. The CDR3 DNA sequence: TGTGCCAGCAGTTACGCAAATAAACCAAGACAGCGGCCGTACACTGAAGCTTTCTTT.

This clonotype was counted ten times or more. V usage is TRBV20-1 and J usage is TRBJ1-1; TRBD1 matches 11 bases. J lost 4 bases, V lost 6 bases, and 4 bases had no gene match. CDR1 DFQATT and CDR2 SNEGSKA come from the germline V gene (reference sequence). The CDR3 covers 13 residues. CDR3 loop: CSADRGQFTEAFF. The CDR3 DNA is TGCAGTGCGGACAGGGGGCAATTCACTGAAGCTTTCTTT.

This clonotype has a count of ten or more. The rearrangement links TRBV2 to TRBJ2-3; unclear D gene. V was cut by 1 base and J by 4 bases, with 9 bases left in between. There are 14 residues in the CDR3. The V gene's germline CDR1 is SNHLY and CDR2 FYNNEI. CDR3 sequence: CASSEVRASDTQYF. The CDR3 bases are TGTGCCAGCAGTGAAGTCCGGGCGTCAGATACGCAGTATTTT.

This clonotype occurred many times. The CDR3 nucleotides read TGCGCCAGCAGCCCACCAGACCACAGGGCAGATACGCAGTATTTT. Translation: CASSPPDHRADTQYF. V usage is TRBV5-1 and J usage is TRBJ2-3; perhaps TRBD1 as D (6 bases). Trimming removed 4 bases at V and 4 bases at J, with 16 bases between. The CDR3 sequence is 15 residues long. Germline V gene data show CDR1 as SGHRS and CDR2 as YFSETQ. Looking up the rest from reference TRBV5-1 and TRBJ2-3 gives the full variable domain: KAGVTQTPRYLIKTRGQQVTLSCSPISGHRSVSWYQQTPGQGLQFLFEYFSETQRNKGNFPGRFSGRQFSNSRSEMNVSTLELGDSALYLCASSPPDHRADTQYFGPGTRLTVL.

This clonotype came up a few times. The rearrangement uses TRBV7-2 and TRBJ2-1, with 9 bases matching TRBD1. The CDR3 is 14 amino acids. Germline values: CDR1 SGHTA, CDR2 FQGNSA. J lost 14 bases, V lost 5 bases, and 13 bases had no gene match. The CDR3 bases are TGTGCCAGCAGCCAGACCGTGACAGGGGGGGATAAGTTCTTC. Its protein is CASSQTVTGGDKFF.

This clonotype was observed at least ten times. The chain uses TRBV12-3 or TRBV12-4 and TRBJ2-2; D perhaps matches TRBD1 (6 bases). The CDR3 runs to 14 residues. Trimming took off 0 bases at V and 7 bases at J, with 9 bases between the two ends. CDR3 in DNA: TGTGCCAGCAGTTTAGCGGGGGCGGACGGGGAGCTGTTTTTT. Translating it yields CASSLAGADGELFF.

The table lists this clonotype with many counts. The chain is built from TRBV5-1 and TRBJ1-1, with TRBD1 as a possible D gene (5 bases). The V and J ends lost 3 bases and 4 bases respectively, with 16 bases between them. The CDR3 covers 15 residues. The germline CDR1 and CDR2 sequences are SGHRS and YFSETQ. The CDR3: CASSSGTVVSTEAFF. The CDR3 coding sequence is TGCGCCAGCAGCTCGGGGACGGTGGTGAGCACTGAAGCTTTCTTT.

This chain links TRBV6-2 or TRBV6-3 with TRBJ1-2; D perhaps matches TRBD1 (6 bases). This CDR3 is 15 amino acids long. Germline V gene lookup returns CDR1 MNHEY and CDR2 SVGEGT. Between the trimmed V and J ends, which lost 5 bases and 4 bases, there was a span of 17 bases. This chain's CDR3 is CASSRAIQGSYGYTF. The CDR3 nucleotides are TGTGCCAGCAGTCGAGCAATACAGGGATCCTATGGCTACACCTTC.